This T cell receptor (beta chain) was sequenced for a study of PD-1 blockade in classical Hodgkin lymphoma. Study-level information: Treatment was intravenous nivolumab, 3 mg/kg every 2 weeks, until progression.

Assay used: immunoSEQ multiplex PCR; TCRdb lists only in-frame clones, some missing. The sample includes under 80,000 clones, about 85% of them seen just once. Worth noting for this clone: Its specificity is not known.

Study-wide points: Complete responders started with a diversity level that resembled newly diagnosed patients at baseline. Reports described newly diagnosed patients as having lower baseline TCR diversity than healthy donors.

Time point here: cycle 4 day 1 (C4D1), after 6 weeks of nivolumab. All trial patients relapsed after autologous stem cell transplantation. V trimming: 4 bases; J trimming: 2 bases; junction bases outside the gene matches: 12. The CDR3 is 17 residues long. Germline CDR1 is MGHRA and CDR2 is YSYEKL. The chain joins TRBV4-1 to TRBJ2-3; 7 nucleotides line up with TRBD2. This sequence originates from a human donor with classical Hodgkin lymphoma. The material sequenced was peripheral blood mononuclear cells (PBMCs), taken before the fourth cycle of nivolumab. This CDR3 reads CASSRNTQAGYTDTQYF. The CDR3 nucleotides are TGCGCCAGCAGCCGCAACACCCAAGCGGGGTACACAGATACGCAGTATTTT.